Following are 10 T cell receptor beta chains from one sample sequenced in a study of CD8+CD57+ T cells in acquired aplastic anemia. The authors sequenced patients whose flow cytometry had shown CD8+CD57+ cell expansion. The TCR beta profiling, which covered VDJ combination and CDR3 sequence, was carried out using genomic DNA as the template. TCRdb reanalysed the reads using MiXCR and keeps one entry per CDR3 protein. The sample holds 200,000 to 300,000 distinct CDR3 sequences, more than 40% seen once. Material: sorted CD4+, CD8+, or CD8+CD57+ T cells (not recorded which) from PBMCs. These receptors came from a human donor with aplastic anemia.

This clonotype was seen repeatedly, ten times or more. This chain joins TRBV13 and TRBJ2-3; the D gene is possibly TRBD2 (6 bases). In germline, CDR1 is PRHDT, CDR2 FYEKMQ (reference sequence). The CDR3 extends over 16 amino acids. The germline V and J ends were trimmed by 1 base and 0 bases, with 11 bases remaining between them. The CDR3 reads CASSLVQRASTDTQYF. As DNA, the CDR3 is TGTGCCAGCAGCTTAGTCCAGCGGGCTAGCACAGATACGCAGTATTTT.

This clonotype was observed many times. The chain couples TRBV7-6 to TRBJ2-1; TRBD1 matches 8 bases. The CDR3 runs 16 residues. Germline CDR1 is SGHVS and CDR2 is FNYEAQ. V lost 6 bases and J lost 4; bases outside the gene matches: 11. CDR3 in amino acids: CASSSQLDRVYNEQFF. Here the CDR3 DNA reads TGTGCCAGCAGTTCACAATTGGACAGGGTTTACAATGAGCAGTTCTTC.

At least ten counts were recorded for this clonotype. The rearrangement links TRBV9 to TRBJ2-7; D is uncertain. Per the germline V gene, CDR1 is SGDLS and CDR2 is YYNGEE. With 0 bases removed from V and 2 bases from J, the gap between germline ends came to 18 bases. This CDR3 is 17 amino acids long. The CDR3 coding sequence is TGTGCCAGCAGCGTAGGGACCACTTTAATCGATACCTACGAGCAGTACTTC. This codes for CASSVGTTLIDTYEQYF.

This clonotype has just a few counts. This may come from a read error, since a much larger clone is one base off. It is likely a read error, because the conserved phenylalanine at the end of the CDR3 is missing. This rearrangement joins TRBV7-2 to TRBJ2-1, with 8 positions matching TRBD2. Looked up from germline, CDR1 is SGHTA and CDR2 is FQGNSA. V lost 5 bases to trimming and J lost 5 bases; unmatched junction nucleotides: 8. This CDR3 has 15 amino acids. CDR3 nucleotide sequence: TGTGCCAGCAGCCCCTACGGGGGGGGTGACAATGAGCAGTTCCTC. Protein product: CASSPYGGGDNEQFL.

At least ten counts were recorded for this clonotype. The rearrangement uses TRBV7-9 and TRBJ1-4; D unresolved. Trimming pared 3 bases from V and 3 bases from J, leaving 11 bases between. The CDR3 spans 15 residues. The germline CDR1 and CDR2 sequences are SEHNR and FQNEAQ (reference sequence). The CDR3 loop reads CASSFNEEPNEKLFF. CDR3 DNA: TGTGCCAGCAGCTTCAACGAAGAACCTAATGAAAAACTGTTTTTT.

This clonotype was counted a few times. The chain combines TRBV30 with TRBJ1-1; unclear D gene. This CDR3 is built from 13 residues. Per the germline V gene, CDR1 is GTSNPN and CDR2 is SVGIG (reference sequence). Trimming removed 0 bases at V and 0 bases at J, with 5 bases between. CDR3 loop: CAWSVQLNTEAFF. DNA of the CDR3: TGTGCCTGGAGTGTTCAGCTGAACACTGAAGCTTTCTTT.

The rearrangement joins TRBV7-9 to TRBJ1-4, with 8 nucleotides matching TRBD1. V was pared by 3 bases and J by 5 bases, with 11 bases of the junction left unmatched. The length of the CDR3 is 17 residues. The germline V gene encodes CDR1 SEHNR and CDR2 FQNEAQ (reference sequence). The DNA of the CDR3 is TGTGCCAGCAGCTTGATTCAGGGGGCTTCTGGAAATGAAAAACTGTTTTTT. It codes for CASSLIQGASGNEKLFF.

The chain employs TRBV29-1 and TRBJ2-7; 8 nucleotides align to TRBD1. CDR3 length: 12 amino acids. Germline V lookup: CDR1 SQVTM, CDR2 ANQGSEA. The J segment lost 3 bases and the V segment lost 8 bases, leaving 6 bases of the junction unmatched. The CDR3 coding sequence is TGCAGCATTATTACAGGGGGCTACGAGCAGTACTTC. Translated, it gives CSIITGGYEQYF.

This chain connects TRBV7-9 to TRBJ2-7; 10 positions agree with TRBD1. In germline, CDR1 is SEHNR, CDR2 FQNEAQ (reference sequence). The CDR3 is made up of 15 amino acids. Trimming removed 5 bases from V and 2 bases from J; junction bases left unmatched: 6. CDR3 DNA sequence: TGTGCCAGCAGCCACGGGACAGGGGTCGCCTACGAGCAGTACTTC. It yields the protein CASSHGTGVAYEQYF. Variable domain in full (rest from reference TRBV7-9 and TRBJ2-7): DTGVSQNPRHKITKRGQNVTFRCDPISEHNRLYWYRQTLGQGPEFLTYFQNEAQLEKSRLLSDRFSAERPKGSFSTLEIQRTEQGDSAMYLCASSHGTGVAYEQYFGPGTRLTVT.

This rearrangement joins TRBV4-1 to TRBJ2-7; D uncertain. Trimming pared 1 base from V and 3 bases from J, leaving 13 bases between. CDR1 is MGHRA, CDR2 YSYEKL, per germline. CDR3 length: 15 residues. CDR3 sequence (DNA): TGCGCCAGCAGCCAAGCTTACAAGGGTGGCTACGAGCAGTACTTC. It specifies CASSQAYKGGYEQYF.